Listed below are T cell receptor beta chains from one sample, sequenced in a study of T cell responses to AZD1222 COVID-19 vaccine. Using immunoSEQ multiplex PCR, the repertoire was profiled, and TCRdb retains in-frame clones only, with some absent. The sample includes more than 150,000 clones, about 90% of them seen just once. The sample here was peripheral blood, taken 28 days after the second AZD1222 dose. Receptors originate from an adult who received the AZD1222 COVID-19 vaccine. Each CDR3 is given with its conserved first and last residue. D genes are given only for firm matches.

>TRBD2|TRBJ2-7|TRBV28
TGTGCCAGCAGTTTACTGGCGGGAGGGAACCCCTACGAGCAGTACTTC
CASSLLAGGNPYEQYF
>NA|TRBJ1-2|TRBV6-5
TGTGCCAGCAGTGACTCGACAGTAGGCTCTGGCTACACCTTC
CASSDSTVGSGYTF
>NA|TRBJ2-3|TRBV30
TGTGCCTGGAGTCGGGGCGGGCCTATAGATACGCAGTATTTT
CAWSRGGPIDTQYF
>NA|TRBJ2-3|TRBV4-1
TGCGCCAGCAGCCATTGGAGGGGAAAGGCAGATACGCAGTATTTT
CASSHWRGKADTQYF
>NA|TRBJ1-2|TRBV27
TGTGCCAGCAGTTTATCTGGCTCCTATGGCTACACCTTC
CASSLSGSYGYTF
>NA|TRBJ2-1|TRBV15
TGTGCCACCGTCAAGGGTTGGCGGGAAGGCAGTGAGCAGTTCTTC
CATVKGWREGSEQFF
>TRBD2|TRBJ2-5|TRBV5-6
TGTGCCAGCAGCCCTATCCGGGGGGGCCGGATTGGGACCCAGTACTTC
CASSPIRGGRIGTQYF
>NA|TRBJ2-2|TRBV27
TGTGCCAGCAGTTTTGGGGCGAACACCGGGGAGCTGTTTTTT
CASSFGANTGELFF
>TRBD1|TRBJ1-2|TRBV5-1
TGCGCCAGTCGAGGGCAGGGGGCGGACCTTAACTATGGCTACACCTTC
CASRGQGADLNYGYTF
>NA|TRBJ2-1|TRBV19
TGTGCCAGTAGTATAGATGAGGGAGGGGGCTACAATGAGCAGTTCTTC
CASSIDEGGGYNEQFF
>NA|TRBJ2-1|TRBV3-1/TRBV3-2
TGTGCCAGCAGCCAAGCGAGGAGGAGGGAGACCCCCGAGATTATCGATGAGCAGTTCTTC
CASSQARRRETPEIIDEQFF
>NA|TRBJ1-5|TRBV5-8
TGTGCCAGCAGCTTGAGGCGGGGGCAGCCCCAGCATTTT
CASSLRRGQPQHF
>NA|TRBJ1-3|TRBV19
TGTGCCAGTATGAGGGTCATCTCTGGAAACACCATATATTTT
CASMRVISGNTIYF
>NA|TRBJ1-6|TRBV19
TGTGCCGCCGGGCGGCAGGGGAATTCACCCCTCCACTTT
CAAGRQGNSPLHF
>TRBD2|TRBJ2-5|TRBV7-9
TGTGCCAGCAGCTATAGCGGGGGCCTCCAAGAGACCCAGTACTTC
CASSYSGGLQETQYF
>TRBD1|TRBJ1-5|TRBV5-1
TGCGCCAGCAGCTTGGACCAGGGGGATCAGCCCCAGCATTTT
CASSLDQGDQPQHF
>TRBD1|TRBJ1-5|TRBV7-6
TGTGCCAGCAGCTTGACAGGGCTTAGCAATCAGCCCCAGCATTTT
CASSLTGLSNQPQHF
>NA|TRBJ2-3|TRBV21-1
TGTGCCAGCAGCGAGCTTTGCGGGAGCACAGATACGCAGTATTTT
CASSELCGSTDTQYF
>NA|TRBJ1-2|TRBV11-2
TGTGCCAGCAGCCTGGAACAGGGCTGGTATGGCTACACCTTC
CASSLEQGWYGYTF
>NA|TRBJ1-2|TRBV3-1/TRBV3-2
TGTGCCAGCAGCCAAGTGGGAGGGAGGGACTATGGCTACACCTTC
CASSQVGGRDYGYTF
>NA|TRBJ1-6|TRBV3-1/TRBV3-2
TGTGCCAGCAGCCGTGTTTGCACAGCCTATAATTCACCCCTCCACTTT
CASSRVCTAYNSPLHF
>NA|TRBJ2-7|TRBV20-1
TGCAGTGCTAGTCAGGCTGGGCAGTACGAGCCCGAGCAGTACTTC
CSASQAGQYEPEQYF